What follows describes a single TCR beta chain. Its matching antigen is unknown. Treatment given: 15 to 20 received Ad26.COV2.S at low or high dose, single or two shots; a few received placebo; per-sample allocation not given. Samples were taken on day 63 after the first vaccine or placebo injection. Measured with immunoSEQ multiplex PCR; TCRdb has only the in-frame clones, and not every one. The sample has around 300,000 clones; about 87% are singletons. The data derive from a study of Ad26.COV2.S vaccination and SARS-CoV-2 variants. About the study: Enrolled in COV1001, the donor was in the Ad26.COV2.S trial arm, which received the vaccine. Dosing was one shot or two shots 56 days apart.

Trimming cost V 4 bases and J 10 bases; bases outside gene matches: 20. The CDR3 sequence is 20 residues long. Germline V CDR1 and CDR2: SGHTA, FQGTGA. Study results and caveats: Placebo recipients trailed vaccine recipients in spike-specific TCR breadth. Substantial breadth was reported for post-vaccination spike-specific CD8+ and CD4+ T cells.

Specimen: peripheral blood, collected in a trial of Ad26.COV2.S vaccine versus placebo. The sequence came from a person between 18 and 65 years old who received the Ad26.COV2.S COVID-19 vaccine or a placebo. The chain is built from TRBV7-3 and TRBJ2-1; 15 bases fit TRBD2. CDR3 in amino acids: CASSSPGGLAGGPSFREQFF. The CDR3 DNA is TGTGCCAGCAGCTCACCCGGGGGACTAGCGGGAGGACCCAGTTTTCGCGAGCAGTTCTTC. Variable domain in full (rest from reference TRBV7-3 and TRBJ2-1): GAGVSQTPSNKVTEKGKYVELRCDPISGHTALYWYRQSLGQGPEFLIYFQGTGAADDSGLPNDRFFAVRPEGSVSTLKIQRTERGDSAVYLCASSSPGGLAGGPSFREQFFGPGTRLTVL.